This entry concerns a single T cell receptor beta chain. The CDR3 has 14 residues. Germline V gene sequence: CDR1 MNHNS, CDR2 SASEGT. V lost 3 bases and J lost 2, with 7 bases in between. This sample is part of a study of blood T cell repertoires in COVID-19. The authors' processing: Amplification of reference gene primers provided the estimated nucleated cell counts. TCRdb's copy holds only in-frame clones and misses some; the assay was immunoSEQ multiplex PCR. The DNA was the basis for D and trimming; V, J and clone size are from that table. This table holds around 170,000 clones, about 88% found once.

This clonotype was sampled from a woman aged 25-40 years with active or convalescent COVID-19. This sequence joins TRBV6-1 and TRBJ2-2; the D gene is possibly TRBD2 (5 bases). Sample: peripheral blood. The CDR3 DNA is TGTGCCAGCAGTGACGGGGTAAACACCGGGGAGCTGTTTTTT. Translating gives CASSDGVNTGELFF.